The rows below give T cell receptor beta chains drawn from one sample of a study of T-cell memory formation after mild COVID-19. TCRdb re-called the 5' RACE reads with MiXCR, one entry per CDR3 protein. The repertoire holds 350,000 to 500,000 distinct CDR3 sequences, about 22% seen once, with less than 15% in the top ten. Sequencing input: PBMCs or a T cell subset sorted from them (not recorded which). The receptor set was obtained from an adult woman who had mild COVID-19 (a few samples of this study predate the infection). Cell type and time point are not known. The CDR3 runs from the conserved cysteine through the conserved F or W. Fields, in order: clone size, D gene, J gene, V gene, CDR3 DNA, CDR3 protein. D genes are given only for firm matches. Some rows have no size entry. The others give once, few or many, or a class for an expanded clone.

>few|.|TRBJ2-1|TRBV6-2/TRBV6-3
TGTGCCAGCAGTTCGGACTTAGAGTTCTACAATGAGCAGTTCTTC
CASSSDLEFYNEQFF
>few|TRBD1|TRBJ1-1|TRBV2
TGTGCCGGTGGACAGGGGGTAAATACTGAAGCTTTCTTT
CAGGQGVNTEAFF
>.|.|TRBJ2-7|TRBV10-3
TGTGCCATCAGTGAGTCGGTGGGCCTGATCTACGAGCAGTACTTC
CAISESVGLIYEQYF
>.|TRBD2|TRBJ2-2|TRBV11-2
TGTGCCAGCAGCAGGACTAGCGGTTACACCGGGGAGCTGTTTTTT
CASSRTSGYTGELFF
>.|TRBD1|TRBJ2-7|TRBV9
TGTGCCAGCAGCGTGGGACAGGGACACGAGCAGTACTTC
CASSVGQGHEQYF
>few|.|TRBJ1-5|TRBV24-1
TGTGCCACCAGTGATGTGGACAGTGAAGGCCAGCCCCAGCATTTT
CATSDVDSEGQPQHF
>.|.|TRBJ2-3|TRBV5-1
TGCGCCAGCAGCTTGGAGTTGAGAGATACGCAGTATTTT
CASSLELRDTQYF
>.|TRBD1|TRBJ1-5|TRBV10-3
TGTGCCATCAGTACCGGGACAGATGGTCAGCCCCAGCATTTT
CAISTGTDGQPQHF
>.|.|TRBJ1-2|TRBV6-5
TGTGCCAGCAGGAGGACACCGCTCCTCTATGGCTACACCTTC
CASRRTPLLYGYTF
>.|.|TRBJ2-1|TRBV24-1
TGTGCCACCGGACGGGGCTACAATGAGCAGTTCTTC
CATGRGYNEQFF
>.|.|TRBJ2-7|TRBV12-3/TRBV12-4
TGTGCCAGCAGGCAGGGGAGCGAGCAGTACTTC
CASRQGSEQYF
>few|.|TRBJ2-1|TRBV5-1
TGCGCCAGCAGCCCCGAGTTGGTGACCTACAATGAGCAGTTCTTC
CASSPELVTYNEQFF
>.|.|TRBJ2-3|TRBV20-1
TGCAGTGCTAGAGTCTACCGGCACCTAGGCGTACCGCAGTATTTT
CSARVYRHLGVPQYF
>.|.|TRBJ2-5|TRBV10-2
TGCGCCAGCAGTGAAGGAGAGACCCAGTACTTC
CASSEGETQYF
>few|.|TRBJ2-7|TRBV7-9
TGTGCCAGCAGCTTTACTCCGGGACCTTACTACGAGCAGTACTTC
CASSFTPGPYYEQYF
>.|.|TRBJ1-1|TRBV9
TGTGCCAGCAGCCAGGGCGGCGGGTCGGGCACTGAAGCTTTCTTT
CASSQGGGSGTEAFF
>.|TRBD1|TRBJ2-7|TRBV5-1
TGCGCCAGCAGCTTTACAGGGGCGGACCACGAGCAGTACTTC
CASSFTGADHEQYF
>few|TRBD1|TRBJ1-5|TRBV24-1
TGTGCCACCAGTGAAGGACAGGGAGAGGTAAATCAGCCCCAGCATTTT
CATSEGQGEVNQPQHF
>.|TRBD1|TRBJ1-2|TRBV9
TGTGCCAGCAGCCCCCAGGTAGGGGGCGGCTATGGCTACACCTTC
CASSPQVGGGYGYTF
>.|.|TRBJ2-3|TRBV12-3/TRBV12-4
TGTGCCAGCAGTTTAGTGGGCAGATCCCCAGGGGATACGCAGTATTTT
CASSLVGRSPGDTQYF
>few|TRBD2|TRBJ2-7|TRBV6-1
TGTGCCAGCAGTGGATCCTTAGCGGTGGGAGGGCTCGAGCAGTACTTC
CASSGSLAVGGLEQYF
>once|TRBD2|TRBJ2-7|TRBV7-4
TGTGCCAGCAGCCTCGGACTAGCGGCCAGACGAAAAGACGAGCAGTACTTC
CASSLGLAARRKDEQYF
>once|TRBD1|TRBJ1-2|TRBV12-3/TRBV12-4
TGTGCCAGCAGGCAGGGGGACATCCTTCTCCATCTAGGCTACACCTTC
CASRQGDILLHLGYTF
>.|.|TRBJ1-2|TRBV5-1
TGCGCCAGCAGCTTGGATTCAGACCGAAACTATGGCTACACCTTC
CASSLDSDRNYGYTF
>few|.|TRBJ2-7|TRBV5-1
TGCGCCAGCAGCCGGAATATAGCTCTCGAGCAGTACTTC
CASSRNIALEQYF
>few|.|TRBJ1-5|TRBV11-3
TGTGCCAGCAGCTTAGATGAGGGGTTTCAGCCCCAGCATTTT
CASSLDEGFQPQHF
>.|TRBD2|TRBJ2-7|TRBV12-3/TRBV12-4
TGTGCCAGCAGTTTAGCGGGCGGGAGGGCCGAGCAGTACTTC
CASSLAGGRAEQYF